The 19 T cell receptor beta chains below were found in one sample sequenced in a study of blood T cell repertoires in COVID-19. Clones were sequenced by immunoSEQ multiplex PCR, and TCRdb holds only the in-frame ones, with some missing. The repertoire has 90,000 to 140,000 clones, roughly 80% of them found once; the top ten carry approximately 20%. The sample comprised peripheral blood. Source of these receptors: a woman in her 70s with acute or convalescent COVID-19.

V usage is TRBV29-1 and J usage is TRBJ2-1; D gene unclear. The CDR3 extends over 11 amino acids. In germline, CDR1 is SQVTM, CDR2 ANQGSEA. Trimming cost V 4 bases and J 4 bases, with 5 bases left between them. The CDR3 DNA reads as TGCAGCGTTGGTTCGTACAATGAGCAGTTCTTC. Protein sequence: CSVGSYNEQFF.

The V gene is TRBV4-1, the J gene TRBJ1-6, with a possible D match to TRBD1 (6 bases). Trimming left V 0 bases short and J 9 bases short, with 12 bases between. Per the germline V gene, CDR1 is MGHRA and CDR2 is YSYEKL. The CDR3 sequence is 15 residues long. CDR3 in amino acids: CASSQDPAGASPLHF. The CDR3 DNA reads as TGCGCCAGCAGCCAAGATCCGGCAGGGGCTTCACCCCTCCACTTT.

The rearrangement uses TRBV5-1 and TRBJ2-5; D perhaps matches TRBD2 (6 bases). This CDR3 is built from 13 residues. Trimming took 5 bases from V and 5 from J, leaving 13 bases between them. Per the germline V gene, CDR1 is SGHRS and CDR2 is YFSETQ. Written as DNA, the CDR3 is TGCGCCAGCAGATCTGGCGGAGGGGAGACCCAGTACTTC. Translated: CASRSGGGETQYF.

The chain recombines TRBV10-1 with TRBJ1-1; TRBD1 is a possible D gene (5 bases). Looked up from germline, CDR1 is WNHNN and CDR2 is SYGVQD (reference sequence). The V end was cut by 5 bases, the J end by 0 bases, with 7 bases between. The CDR3 totals 13 residues. The CDR3 sequence is CASSPGLNTEAFF. The CDR3, as DNA: TGCGCCAGCAGTCCAGGGCTGAACACTGAAGCTTTCTTT.

CDR3 region: CASSMGGTTYEQYF. CDR3 DNA sequence: TGTGCCAGTAGTATGGGGGGGACTACCTACGAGCAGTACTTC. The gene calls are TRBV19 and TRBJ2-7; 7 positions match TRBD2. CDR1 LNHDA and CDR2 SQIVND come from the germline V gene (reference sequence). V lost 3 bases, J lost 2 bases, and 4 bases stayed unmatched. This CDR3 contains 14 residues.

V is TRBV19 and J is TRBJ1-4, with no clear D. With 4 bases removed from V and 5 bases from J, the gap between germline ends came to 11 bases. This CDR3 comprises 14 residues. Per the germline V gene, CDR1 is LNHDA and CDR2 is SQIVND (reference sequence). CDR3 loop: CASSTVSVNEKLFF. CDR3 DNA: TGTGCCAGTAGTACCGTCTCGGTCAATGAAAAACTGTTTTTT.

This clone was counted only a few times. The chain carries TRBV7-9 and TRBJ1-2; TRBD1 is a possible D gene (5 bases). The CDR3 runs 15 residues. Trimming pared 4 bases from V and 6 bases from J, leaving 18 bases between. The germline CDR1 and CDR2 sequences are SEHNR and FQNEAQ (reference sequence). The CDR3 is CASSSYSGGSNGYTF. The CDR3 DNA follows: TGTGCCAGCAGCTCCTATTCGGGGGGAAGCAATGGCTACACCTTC. Full variable domain (remainder filled in from reference TRBV7-9 and TRBJ1-2): DTGVSQNPRHKITKRGQNVTFRCDPISEHNRLYWYRQTLGQGPEFLTYFQNEAQLEKSRLLSDRFSAERPKGSFSTLEIQRTEQGDSAMYLCASSSYSGGSNGYTFGSGTRLTVV.

This rearrangement joins TRBV19 to TRBJ1-2, with TRBD1 matching 8 bases. The CDR3 covers 13 residues. Germline V gene sequence: CDR1 LNHDA, CDR2 SQIVND (reference sequence). V gave up 7 bases and J gave up 3 bases; unmatched junction bases: 4. The CDR3 region is CASKDRGDYGYTF. The CDR3 DNA sequence: TGTGCCAGTAAAGACAGGGGAGACTATGGCTACACCTTC.

The chain carries TRBV20-1 and TRBJ2-3, with 7 bases identical to TRBD1. Trimming at V came to 3 bases and at J to 4 bases, leaving 4 bases not matched to a gene. This CDR3 is built from 13 residues. Germline values: CDR1 DFQATT, CDR2 SNEGSKA (reference sequence). In DNA, the CDR3 is TGCAGTGCTAGTGAGGGGGCCCCAGATACGCAGTATTTT. Protein product: CSASEGAPDTQYF.

This clone was recorded a few times. The chain employs TRBV7-2 and TRBJ1-6; TRBD1 agrees at 8 bases. The length of the CDR3 is 14 residues. V shed 6 bases, J shed 9 bases, and the junction held 7 bases outside the gene matches. Per germline, CDR1 SGHTA and CDR2 FQGNSA. The CDR3 coding sequence is TGTGCCAGCAGTCTAGACAGGGGTGGTTCACCCCTCCACTTT. Translated: CASSLDRGGSPLHF.

This sequence joins TRBV9 and TRBJ2-5; D ambiguous. Germline values: CDR1 SGDLS, CDR2 YYNGEE. This CDR3 spans 14 amino acids. The germline V and J ends were trimmed by 4 bases and 2 bases, with 12 bases remaining between them. The CDR3 loop is CASSPYGRQETQYF. In DNA, the CDR3 is TGTGCCAGCAGCCCTTATGGCAGACAAGAGACCCAGTACTTC.

The chain uses TRBV27 and TRBJ1-1; no reliable D call. The CDR3 is 13 residues long. Germline V lookup: CDR1 MNHEY, CDR2 SMNVEV (reference sequence). V shed 0 bases and J shed 12 bases, with 14 bases lying between them. The DNA for the CDR3 is TGTGCCAGCAGTTTATCCCTCGGAGTTGGAACTTTCTTT. This translates into CASSLSLGVGTFF.

The rearrangement joins TRBV18 to TRBJ1-1; perhaps TRBD1 as D (6 bases). V gave up 4 bases and J gave up 1 base, with 19 bases separating them. CDR3 length equals 17 residues. Looked up from germline, CDR1 is KGHSH and CDR2 is LQKENI. The CDR3 nucleotides read TGTGCCAGCTCACGACCGCCACAGGGTGTAGGGAACACTGAAGCTTTCTTT. Encoded protein: CASSRPPQGVGNTEAFF. Using reference TRBV18 and TRBJ1-1 for the parts outside the CDR3, the full variable domain is NAGVMQNPRHLVRRRGQEARLRCSPMKGHSHVYWYRQLPEEGLKFMVYLQKENIIDESGMPKERFSAEFPKEGPSILRIQQVVRGDSAAYFCASSRPPQGVGNTEAFFGQGTRLTVV.

The gene calls are TRBV6-5 and TRBJ1-3; D is perhaps TRBD1 (6 bases). The V and J ends lost 7 bases and 0 bases respectively, with 13 bases between them. Germline V CDR1 and CDR2: MNHEY, SVGAGI. The CDR3 length is 15 residues. CDR3 sequence reads: CASIPNRDSGNTIYF. The CDR3 nucleotides read TGTGCCAGCATCCCTAACAGGGACTCTGGAAACACCATATATTTT.

This sequence joins TRBV30 and TRBJ2-5; the match to TRBD1 covers 7 bases. After removal of 4 bases from V and 4 bases from J, the junction contained 6 bases not matched to a gene. The V gene's germline CDR1 is GTSNPN and CDR2 SVGIG (reference sequence). This CDR3 contains 13 residues. CDR3 loop: CAWTGGYIETQYF. The CDR3 bases are TGTGCCTGGACAGGGGGTTACATAGAGACCCAGTACTTC.

CDR3 in amino acids: CASSFGTSDYEQYF. DNA of the CDR3: TGTGCCAGCAGCTTCGGGACTAGCGACTACGAGCAGTACTTC. The chain has TRBV7-8 and TRBJ2-7, with TRBD2 matching over 10 bases. Per the germline V gene, CDR1 is SGHVS and CDR2 is FQNEAQ. This CDR3 region has 14 residues. Trimming at V came to 3 bases and at J to 3 bases, leaving 2 bases not matched to a gene.

Here the CDR3 reads CASSPQNSNQPQHF. The CDR3 bases are TGTGCCAGCAGCCCCCAGAATAGCAATCAGCCCCAGCATTTT. The chain has TRBV3-1 (or the pseudogene TRBV3-2) and TRBJ1-5; D uncertain. This CDR3 has 14 amino acids. The V end lost 4 bases, the J end lost 0 bases, and 7 bases lay between the germline ends. From germline, CDR1 is LGHDT and CDR2 YNNKEL (reference sequence).

The chain couples TRBV30 to TRBJ2-1; possibly TRBD2 for D (5 bases). The CDR3 loop spans 12 amino acids. With 4 bases removed from V and 9 bases from J, the gap between germline ends came to 13 bases. Germline loops: CDR1 GTSNPN, CDR2 SVGIG (reference sequence). CDR3 sequence (DNA): TGTGCCTGGACCGTCGGGGTTGGTGAGCAGTTCTTC. Translating gives CAWTVGVGEQFF.

This clone has ten or more counts. The J gene is TRBJ1-4, the V gene TRBV2; 9 bases match TRBD1. The CDR3 runs 14 residues. Germline V CDR1 and CDR2: SNHLY, FYNNEI. With 4 bases clipped from V and 8 bases from J, the junction kept 5 bases outside the gene matches. The CDR3 coding sequence is TGTGCCAGCAGTGCGGACAGGGGCCTGGAAAAACTGTTTTTT. It codes for CASSADRGLEKLFF. The full variable domain, rest sourced from reference TRBV2 and TRBJ1-4, is EPEVTQTPSHQVTQMGQEVILRCVPISNHLYFYWYRQILGQKVEFLVSFYNNEISEKSEIFDDQFSVERPDGSNFTLKIRSTKLEDSAMYFCASSADRGLEKLFFGSGTQLSVL.